A single sample gave rise to the 18 T cell receptor beta chains below, sequenced in a study of T cells in Graves' hyperthyroidism and ophthalmopathy. Researchers took RNA transcripts and amplified the TCR beta CDR3 regions from them. The HTBI primer set was used in a first-round RT-PCR of the TCR CDR3. TCRdb used MiXCR to reprocess the multiplex PCR reads, holding one entry per CDR3 protein. The sample contains some 700,000 distinct CDR3 sequences, around 16% of which appear only once. The sequencing input was blood. The receptors originated from a man aged 45-65 years with Graves' hyperthyroidism.

This sequence joins TRBV28 and TRBJ2-5; 8 bases align to TRBD1. This CDR3 spans 13 amino acids. Losses at the gene ends were 5 bases for V and 4 bases for J; bases not matched to a gene: 3. The germline gives CDR1 MDHEN, CDR2 SYDVKM. The CDR3 loop is CASSADRGETQYF. CDR3 DNA: TGTGCCAGCAGTGCCGACAGGGGAGAGACCCAGTACTTC.

V is TRBV29-1 and J is TRBJ2-3; 7 nucleotides match TRBD2. V trimming: 2 bases; J trimming: 6 bases; junction bases outside the gene matches: 17. The CDR3 has 17 residues. CDR1 and CDR2 (germline): SQVTM, ANQGSEA. CDR3 sequence (DNA): TGCAGCGTTGAATTCTCATCGGGAGCGGGGTTGGTGGATACGCAGTATTTT. This encodes CSVEFSSGAGLVDTQYF.

The rearrangement joins TRBV28 to TRBJ1-1, with D perhaps TRBD1 (5 bases). The CDR3 extends over 14 amino acids. From germline, CDR1 is MDHEN and CDR2 SYDVKM. The germline V and J ends were trimmed by 8 bases and 1 base, with 14 bases remaining between them. The CDR3 DNA is TGTGCCAGCGATGCAGGGAGGAGGAACACTGAAGCTTTCTTT. Its protein product is CASDAGRRNTEAFF. The variable domain in full, completed from reference TRBV28 and TRBJ1-1, reads DVKVTQSSRYLVKRTGEKVFLECVQDMDHENMFWYRQDPGLGLRLIYFSYDVKMKEKGDIPEGYSVSREKKERFSLILESASTNQTSMYLCASDAGRRNTEAFFGQGTRLTVV.

In its sample, this clonotype was seen many times. The genes are TRBV7-2 and TRBJ2-3; 9 bases match TRBD1. The CDR3 length is 17 residues. Germline-derived CDR1 and CDR2 are SGHTA and FQGNSA. Trimming took 3 bases from V and 3 from J; bases not matched to a gene: 10. The CDR3 bases are TGTGCCAGCAGCTTCCTATTTCCGGGACAGGGAACAGATACGCAGTATTTT. Translating it yields CASSFLFPGQGTDTQYF.

This clonotype was detected ten times or more. CDR3 nucleotide sequence: TGTGCCAGCAGCTTAGCGTTGGCCGGGGAGACCCAGTACTTC. Translated, it gives CASSLALAGETQYF. The genes are TRBV7-9 and TRBJ2-5; D is ambiguous. The CDR3 runs 14 residues. V was shortened by 0 bases and J by 5 bases, with 10 bases between the two germline ends. From germline, CDR1 is SEHNR and CDR2 FQNEAQ (reference sequence).

V usage is TRBV2 and J usage is TRBJ2-2, with D possibly TRBD1 on 6 matching bases. The CDR3 sequence is 13 residues long. The germline gives CDR1 SNHLY, CDR2 FYNNEI. Deletions cut 3 bases from V and 7 bases from J, with 9 bases between. CDR3 in amino acids: CASSEQGYGELFF. CDR3 in DNA: TGTGCCAGCAGTGAGCAGGGGTACGGGGAGCTGTTTTTT. The full variable domain, completed using reference TRBV2 and TRBJ2-2, is EPEVTQTPSHQVTQMGQEVILRCVPISNHLYFYWYRQILGQKVEFLVSFYNNEISEKSEIFDDQFSVERPDGSNFTLKIRSTKLEDSAMYFCASSEQGYGELFFGEGSRLTVL.

This clonotype was detected many times. This chain links TRBV11-2 with TRBJ1-1, with D possibly matching TRBD1 (5 bases). Germline CDR1 SGHAT, CDR2 FQNNGV. V was trimmed by 6 bases and J by 3 bases, leaving 14 bases between them. The CDR3 has 14 residues. CDR3 nucleotide sequence: TGTGCCAGCAGATCTAGACCGGGGGACACTGAAGCTTTCTTT. Translating gives CASRSRPGDTEAFF.

This clonotype was seen at least ten times. The J gene is TRBJ2-3, the V gene TRBV2, with 9 bases matching TRBD2. This CDR3 region has 15 residues. With 7 bases clipped from V and 4 bases from J, the junction kept 9 bases outside the gene matches. Germline CDR1 and CDR2: SNHLY and FYNNEI. The CDR3 sequence: CASIQTSGRPDTQYF. The CDR3 nucleotides read TGTGCCAGCATTCAGACTAGCGGTAGACCAGATACGCAGTATTTT.

This clonotype was counted a few times. J is TRBJ1-5 and V is TRBV20-1; D remains ambiguous. The CDR3 totals 17 residues. From germline, CDR1 is DFQATT and CDR2 SNEGSKA (reference sequence). The V end lost 0 bases, the J end lost 1 base, and 16 bases lay between the germline ends. The chain's CDR3 is CSARDILRQISNQPQHF. Written as DNA, the CDR3 is TGCAGTGCTAGAGATATATTGCGGCAAATAAGCAATCAGCCCCAGCATTTT.

This clonotype was seen repeatedly, ten times or more. The chain combines TRBV19 with TRBJ2-1; D gene ambiguous. CDR1 is LNHDA and CDR2 is SQIVND in the germline V gene (reference sequence). The V and J ends lost 3 bases and 4 bases respectively, with 13 bases between them. The CDR3 length is 15 residues. Here the CDR3 reads CASSISDTLYNEQFF. DNA of the CDR3: TGTGCCAGTAGTATCAGTGATACGTTATACAATGAGCAGTTCTTC.

In this sample, this clonotype turned up many times. The chain uses TRBV2 and TRBJ2-1; 7 bases are a match to TRBD1. The germline V gene encodes CDR1 SNHLY and CDR2 FYNNEI. The CDR3 extends over 15 amino acids. Trimming cost V 6 bases and J 5 bases; bases outside gene matches: 10. CDR3 protein: CASSGDIGQDNEQFF. The CDR3 nucleotides read TGTGCCAGCAGCGGCGATATTGGACAGGACAATGAGCAGTTCTTC.

This clonotype was seen at least ten times. The chain couples TRBV9 to TRBJ2-3; maybe TRBD2 (5 bases). V dropped 0 bases and J dropped 2 bases, with 10 bases sitting between them. Per germline, CDR1 SGDLS and CDR2 YYNGEE. The CDR3 consists of 15 residues. The CDR3 DNA follows: TGTGCCAGCAGCGTAGATGAGCGGCCCACAGATACGCAGTATTTT. It translates to CASSVDERPTDTQYF.

Turning to this clonotype: One end of the junction does not line up with germline, which may come from a read error. The V gene is TRBV7-2, the J gene TRBJ2-2; 14 bases fit TRBD2. Germline lookup yields CDR1 SGHTA and CDR2 FQGNSA. This CDR3 comprises 17 residues. This CDR3 is CGSSGTSGRVGTGELFF. CDR3 nucleotide sequence: TGTGGCAGCAGCGGGACTAGCGGGAGAGTGGGGACCGGGGAGCTGTTTTTT.

In its sample, this clonotype was seen many times. The chain recombines TRBV6-1 with TRBJ1-4; D remains unclear. This CDR3 comprises 16 residues. Trimming left V 6 bases short and J 0 bases short, with 14 bases between. Germline assignment: CDR1 MNHNS and CDR2 SASEGT. Here the CDR3 DNA reads TGTGCCAGCAGGACGGGATGGGGTACAACTAATGAAAAACTGTTTTTT. Translating gives CASRTGWGTTNEKLFF.

This clonotype was seen many times. The gene calls are TRBV11-1 and TRBJ2-1, with 9 positions matching TRBD2. Germline-derived CDR1 and CDR2 are SGHAT and FQDESV (reference sequence). J gave up 4 bases and V 2 bases, and 9 bases lay outside the gene matches. The length of the CDR3 is 17 residues. The CDR3 loop reads CASSLSLAGSRYNEQFF. Here the CDR3 DNA reads TGTGCCAGCAGCTTAAGCCTAGCGGGGTCTCGGTACAATGAGCAGTTCTTC. Using reference TRBV11-1 and TRBJ2-1 for the parts outside the CDR3, the full variable domain is EAEVAQSPRYKITEKSQAVAFWCDPISGHATLYWYRQILGQGPELLVQFQDESVVDDSQLPKDRFSAERLKGVDSTLKIQPAELGDSAMYLCASSLSLAGSRYNEQFFGPGTRLTVL.

This clonotype was recorded at least ten times. V usage is TRBV12-3 or TRBV12-4 and J usage is TRBJ2-7; 7 positions agree with TRBD2. The length of the CDR3 is 15 residues. V trimming: 6 bases; J trimming: 7 bases; junction bases outside the gene matches: 15. The CDR3 reads CASSARAGVLLEQYF. CDR3 bases: TGTGCCAGCAGCGCTAGGGCGGGAGTCCTACTGGAGCAGTACTTC.

This clonotype has only one observation. The junction departs from the called germline gene at one end, perhaps through a read error. This sequence joins TRBV2 and TRBJ1-1; D is unresolved. The length of the CDR3 is 15 residues. Germline CDR1 SNHLY, CDR2 FYNNEI. Here the CDR3 DNA reads TGTGCCAGCTCACCACGAGAAATCATGAACAATGAAGCTTTCTTT. It translates to CASSPREIMNNEAFF. The full variable domain, with the rest looked up from reference TRBV2 and TRBJ1-1, is EPEVTQTPSHQVTQMGQEVILRCVPISNHLYFYWYRQILGQKVEFLVSFYNNEISEKSEIFDDQFSVERPDGSNFTLKIRSTKLEDSAMYFCASSPREIMNNEAFFGQGTRLTVV.

This clonotype was detected many times. CDR3 DNA: TGTGCCAGCAGTGAACAGGTCTTCTATGGCTACACCTTC. This codes for CASSEQVFYGYTF. This chain links TRBV2 with TRBJ1-2; D remains ambiguous. The CDR3 runs to 13 residues. Trimming removed 2 bases at V and 4 bases at J, with 8 bases between. CDR1 and CDR2 (germline): SNHLY, FYNNEI.